This T cell receptor beta chain is drawn from a study of Ad26.COV2.S vaccination and SARS-CoV-2 variants. Study details: Once, or twice with 56 days between doses, Ad26.COV2.S was given intramuscularly.

Per the germline V gene, CDR1 is KGHSH and CDR2 is LQKENI. With 3 bases removed from V and 2 bases from J, the gap between germline ends came to 5 bases. This CDR3 comprises 13 residues. The treatment here: some 20 received Ad26.COV2.S at low or high dose, single or two shots; roughly five received placebo; per-sample allocation not given. Samples analyzed were those drawn on day 63 after the first vaccine or placebo injection. Boston supplied an adult donor aged 18-55 years. Profiling relied on immunoSEQ multiplex PCR, and the TCRdb table lists in-frame clones only, not all of them. The sample has 350,000 to 550,000 clones; about 88% are singletons. Only one count was recorded for this clone.

The receptor was isolated from a person aged 18-65 years who received the Ad26.COV2.S COVID-19 vaccine or a placebo. The sequencing here drew on peripheral blood, taken in a trial of Ad26.COV2.S vaccine versus placebo. The chain joins TRBV18 to TRBJ1-5; D gene ambiguous. CDR3 region: CASSPARNQPQHF. For the CDR3, the DNA is TGTGCCAGCTCACCGGCCCGCAATCAGCCCCAGCATTTT. Full variable domain (rest looked up from reference TRBV18 and TRBJ1-5): NAGVMQNPRHLVRRRGQEARLRCSPMKGHSHVYWYRQLPEEGLKFMVYLQKENIIDESGMPKERFSAEFPKEGPSILRIQQVVRGDSAAYFCASSPARNQPQHFGDGTRLSIL.